These 30 T cell receptor beta chains originate from one sample sequenced in a study of T cell clusters in autoimmune cytopenias. One tube held mixed TRB-A and TRB-B primer pools for touch-down PCR. TCRdb derives one entry per CDR3 protein from the multiplex PCR reads, leaving out DNA. This repertoire includes roughly 5,000 distinct CDR3 sequences. About 37,500 genome equivalents of blood DNA were amplified for TRB. This same sample was also taken into another study, of T cell repertoires in aging, cancer and after chemotherapy.

Sequenced sample: peripheral blood. Every receptor here comes from a human donor in good health.

In terms of frequency, this clonotype is large. The chain recombines TRBV29-1 with TRBJ2-3; TCRdb returns TRBD2, unconfirmable since there is no DNA. The CDR3 is 15 amino acids. Germline V CDR1 and CDR2: SQVTM, ANQGSEA. CDR3: CSVTSEGRSTDTQYF.

By frequency, this clonotype is medium-sized. The V and J genes are TRBV6-5 and TRBJ2-3; TCRdb calls TRBD2, which cannot be checked without DNA. In germline, CDR1 is MNHEY, CDR2 SVGAGI. The CDR3 covers 18 residues. The CDR3 sequence: CASSYGHSGPSSTDTQYF.

Considering frequency, this clonotype is medium-sized. V gene TRBV5-5 combines with J gene TRBJ2-7; absent DNA, TCRdb's TRBD1 call cannot be checked. The CDR3 is 14 residues long. The germline V gene encodes CDR1 SGHKS and CDR2 YYEKEE (reference sequence). The CDR3 sequence: CASSLGPGSGEQYF.

Measured by frequency, this clonotype is large. The genes are TRBV29-1 and TRBJ2-6; TCRdb's D call of TRBD2 is untestable without DNA. Germline V CDR1 and CDR2: SQVTM, ANQGSEA. The CDR3 spans 14 residues. The CDR3 sequence: CSVDGPAGANVLTF. The full variable domain, its missing parts supplied by reference TRBV29-1 and TRBJ2-6, is SAVISQKPSRDICQRGTSLTIQCQVDSQVTMMFWYRQQPGQSLTLIATANQGSEATYESGFVIDKFPISRPNLTFSTLTVSNMSPEDSSIYLCSVDGPAGANVLTFGAGSRLTVL.

The V gene is TRBV5-6, the J gene TRBJ2-7. The length of the CDR3 is 14 residues. Germline V CDR1 and CDR2: SGHDT, YYEEEE. The CDR3: CASSLGQSSYEQYF.

This clonotype is labeled medium-sized based on frequency. V and J are TRBV6-2 or TRBV6-3 and TRBJ1-2; lacking DNA, the TRBD1 call made by TCRdb goes unchecked. Germline lookup yields CDR1 MNHEY and CDR2 SVGEGT. The CDR3 consists of 16 residues. Here the CDR3 reads CASSYSSDRHNYGYTF.

The CDR3 protein is CASSSSPGLATQETQYF. The gene calls are TRBV7-9 and TRBJ2-5; the D call from TCRdb, TRBD2, cannot be confirmed without DNA. In germline, CDR1 is SEHNR, CDR2 FQNEAQ (reference sequence). The CDR3 has 17 residues.

The genes are TRBV24-1 and TRBJ2-5. Germline V lookup: CDR1 KGHDR, CDR2 SFDVKD. The CDR3 has 17 residues. CDR3 region: CATSDGYETSRRETQYF.

The rearrangement uses TRBV6-6 and TRBJ1-1. Germline CDR1 reads MNHNY; CDR2 reads SVGAGI (reference sequence). CDR3 size: 13 residues. CDR3 protein: CASSYAPNTEAFF.

This clonotype is called medium-sized based on its frequency. The rearrangement uses TRBV5-3 and TRBJ1-3. TRBV5-3 is recorded as an ORF, its role being uncertain. This CDR3 is 15 amino acids long. CDR3 sequence: CARSLGHYSGNTIYF.

The genes are TRBV5-6 and TRBJ1-1; as DNA is missing, the TRBD1 call by TCRdb cannot be tested. The CDR3 totals 14 residues. Per germline, CDR1 SGHDT and CDR2 YYEEEE. This CDR3 reads CASSLRQGSTEAFF.

By frequency, this clonotype registers medium-sized (0.01 to 0.1%). The rearrangement links TRBV19 to TRBJ2-2; TCRdb's D gene call, TRBD2, goes unchecked for lack of DNA. This CDR3 contains 20 residues. Germline V gene sequence: CDR1 LNHDA, CDR2 SQIVND (reference sequence). The CDR3 is CASTYPTGTSGGKNTGELFF.

J is TRBJ1-2 and V is TRBV18. This CDR3 spans 16 amino acids. CDR1 and CDR2 from the germline V gene are KGHSH and LQKENI. The CDR3 loop is CASSPTSVSVGYGYTF. The variable domain in full, with the rest retrieved from reference TRBV18 and TRBJ1-2, is NAGVMQNPRHLVRRRGQEARLRCSPMKGHSHVYWYRQLPEEGLKFMVYLQKENIIDESGMPKERFSAEFPKEGPSILRIQQVVRGDSAAYFCASSPTSVSVGYGYTFGSGTRLTVV.

This clonotype is called medium-sized based on its frequency. The genes are TRBV19 and TRBJ1-1. The V gene's germline CDR1 is LNHDA and CDR2 SQIVND (reference sequence). CDR3 size: 15 residues. CDR3 protein: CASRATGFMGTEAFF.

This clonotype registers medium-sized by frequency. The chain recombines TRBV6-5 with TRBJ2-7; TCRdb's D call, TRBD1, is unchecked because there is no DNA. The CDR3 spans 12 residues. Germline V gives CDR1 MNHEY, CDR2 SVGAGI. The CDR3 sequence: CATARTAIEQYF.

The V gene is TRBV28, the J gene TRBJ1-1; TCRdb reports TRBD1, a call that lacks DNA to check it against. This CDR3 comprises 15 residues. Germline CDR1 is MDHEN and CDR2 is SYDVKM. CDR3 sequence reads: CASLAPGGANTEAFF.

V and J are TRBV7-2 and TRBJ2-7. This CDR3 is 16 amino acids long. Germline V gene sequence: CDR1 SGHTA, CDR2 FQGNSA. The CDR3 region is CASSLATGGRSYEQYF.

This chain links TRBV18 with TRBJ2-5. CDR1 and CDR2 (germline): KGHSH, LQKENI. This CDR3 has 14 residues. CDR3 sequence: CASSRQGLQETQYF. Supplemented by reference TRBV18 and TRBJ2-5, the full variable domain reads NAGVMQNPRHLVRRRGQEARLRCSPMKGHSHVYWYRQLPEEGLKFMVYLQKENIIDESGMPKERFSAEFPKEGPSILRIQQVVRGDSAAYFCASSRQGLQETQYFGPGTRLLVL.

The rearrangement joins TRBV7-9 to TRBJ2-1. The CDR3 has 17 residues. CDR1 is SEHNR, CDR2 FQNEAQ, per germline (reference sequence). The CDR3 here is CASSGFVDESSYNEQFF.

The chain couples TRBV6-4 to TRBJ1-5; lacking DNA, the TRBD1 call made by TCRdb goes unchecked. The CDR3 totals 12 residues. The germline gives CDR1 MRHNA, CDR2 SNTAGT. The CDR3 sequence is CARRGPNQPQHF.

In terms of frequency, this clonotype is medium-sized. V gene TRBV4-3 combines with J gene TRBJ1-3. Germline-derived CDR1 and CDR2 are LGHNA and YSLEER. CDR3 length equals 17 residues. The CDR3 sequence is CASSQRHGGRPGNTIYF.

This rearrangement joins TRBV14 to TRBJ2-1; TCRdb's D call of TRBD2 is untestable without DNA. The CDR3 runs 17 residues. The V gene's germline CDR1 is SGHDN and CDR2 FVKESK. The CDR3 loop reads CASSPRIGNRFYNEQFF.

The chain is built from TRBV12-3 or TRBV12-4 and TRBJ2-4; TCRdb outputs TRBD2, but without DNA this stays unchecked. This CDR3 is 15 amino acids long. The CDR3 loop reads CASSSGTSARNIQYF.

This chain links TRBV27 with TRBJ2-7; TCRdb's D gene call, TRBD1, goes unchecked for lack of DNA. The CDR3 length is 16 residues. Germline V gene data show CDR1 as MNHEY and CDR2 as SMNVEV (reference sequence). The CDR3 region is CASSLPGQERSYEQYF.

The V and J genes are TRBV6-5 and TRBJ1-1. CDR1 is MNHEY, CDR2 SVGAGI, per germline. The CDR3 has 15 residues. The CDR3 here is CASSYSRVGDTEAFF.

The rearrangement links TRBV6-5 to TRBJ2-7; TCRdb's assignment of TRBD1 cannot be checked, as there is no DNA. Germline V gene sequence: CDR1 MNHEY, CDR2 SVGAGI. The CDR3 sequence is 14 residues long. CDR3 residues: CASSAGTGVYEQYF.

The CDR3 here is CASKPQGDRAYNEQFF. The chain couples TRBV27 to TRBJ2-1; lacking DNA, the TRBD1 call made by TCRdb goes unchecked. CDR3 length equals 16 residues. CDR1 and CDR2 from the germline V gene are MNHEY and SMNVEV (reference sequence).

This clonotype is called large based on its frequency. This chain joins TRBV6-1 and TRBJ2-1; with no DNA, the TCRdb D assignment of TRBD2 cannot be verified. The CDR3 consists of 15 residues. Germline CDR1 MNHNS, CDR2 SASEGT. The chain's CDR3 is CASSGLAGGYNEQFF.

The chain uses TRBV19 and TRBJ1-6; checking the TCRdb D call of TRBD1 is not possible without DNA. The CDR3 loop spans 15 amino acids. The V gene's germline CDR1 is LNHDA and CDR2 SQIVND (reference sequence). The CDR3 is CASSRGAPGNSPLHF. Full variable domain (outside the CDR3, taken from reference TRBV19 and TRBJ1-6): DGGITQSPKYLFRKEGQNVTLSCEQNLNHDAMYWYRQDPGQGLRLIYYSQIVNDFQKGDIAEGYSVSREKKESFPLTVTSAQKNPTAFYLCASSRGAPGNSPLHFGNGTRLTVT.

The chain uses TRBV5-4 and TRBJ1-2. Germline values: CDR1 SGHNT, CDR2 YYREEE (reference sequence). CDR3 length: 14 amino acids. The CDR3 sequence: CASSTYTLGYGYTF.